This T cell receptor (beta chain) originates from a study of shared T cell receptors in the human thymus. CDR3 size: 17 residues. The V segment lost 2 bases and the J segment 3 bases; nucleotides outside the gene matches: 8. The germline CDR1 and CDR2 sequences are SGHDT and YYEEEE. Here immunoSEQ multiplex PCR was the method, and the copy in TCRdb shows in-frame clones only, minus some. The sample holds hundreds of thousands of clones, about 90% seen once. These same data were also listed under a study on human thymus T cells. From that study: Thymus specimens were resections from corrective heart surgery. There appeared to be biased usage of V and J genes in thymic and blood repertoires.

This TCR derives from a boy in the first two years of life with a congenital heart defect. Sequencing used thymocytes. The V call is TRBV5-6, the J call TRBJ2-2, with TRBD1 matching 9 bases. CDR3: CASSLCRGQGYTGELFF. In DNA form, the CDR3 reads TGTGCCAGCAGCTTATGTAGGGGACAGGGTTACACCGGGGAGCTGTTTTTT.